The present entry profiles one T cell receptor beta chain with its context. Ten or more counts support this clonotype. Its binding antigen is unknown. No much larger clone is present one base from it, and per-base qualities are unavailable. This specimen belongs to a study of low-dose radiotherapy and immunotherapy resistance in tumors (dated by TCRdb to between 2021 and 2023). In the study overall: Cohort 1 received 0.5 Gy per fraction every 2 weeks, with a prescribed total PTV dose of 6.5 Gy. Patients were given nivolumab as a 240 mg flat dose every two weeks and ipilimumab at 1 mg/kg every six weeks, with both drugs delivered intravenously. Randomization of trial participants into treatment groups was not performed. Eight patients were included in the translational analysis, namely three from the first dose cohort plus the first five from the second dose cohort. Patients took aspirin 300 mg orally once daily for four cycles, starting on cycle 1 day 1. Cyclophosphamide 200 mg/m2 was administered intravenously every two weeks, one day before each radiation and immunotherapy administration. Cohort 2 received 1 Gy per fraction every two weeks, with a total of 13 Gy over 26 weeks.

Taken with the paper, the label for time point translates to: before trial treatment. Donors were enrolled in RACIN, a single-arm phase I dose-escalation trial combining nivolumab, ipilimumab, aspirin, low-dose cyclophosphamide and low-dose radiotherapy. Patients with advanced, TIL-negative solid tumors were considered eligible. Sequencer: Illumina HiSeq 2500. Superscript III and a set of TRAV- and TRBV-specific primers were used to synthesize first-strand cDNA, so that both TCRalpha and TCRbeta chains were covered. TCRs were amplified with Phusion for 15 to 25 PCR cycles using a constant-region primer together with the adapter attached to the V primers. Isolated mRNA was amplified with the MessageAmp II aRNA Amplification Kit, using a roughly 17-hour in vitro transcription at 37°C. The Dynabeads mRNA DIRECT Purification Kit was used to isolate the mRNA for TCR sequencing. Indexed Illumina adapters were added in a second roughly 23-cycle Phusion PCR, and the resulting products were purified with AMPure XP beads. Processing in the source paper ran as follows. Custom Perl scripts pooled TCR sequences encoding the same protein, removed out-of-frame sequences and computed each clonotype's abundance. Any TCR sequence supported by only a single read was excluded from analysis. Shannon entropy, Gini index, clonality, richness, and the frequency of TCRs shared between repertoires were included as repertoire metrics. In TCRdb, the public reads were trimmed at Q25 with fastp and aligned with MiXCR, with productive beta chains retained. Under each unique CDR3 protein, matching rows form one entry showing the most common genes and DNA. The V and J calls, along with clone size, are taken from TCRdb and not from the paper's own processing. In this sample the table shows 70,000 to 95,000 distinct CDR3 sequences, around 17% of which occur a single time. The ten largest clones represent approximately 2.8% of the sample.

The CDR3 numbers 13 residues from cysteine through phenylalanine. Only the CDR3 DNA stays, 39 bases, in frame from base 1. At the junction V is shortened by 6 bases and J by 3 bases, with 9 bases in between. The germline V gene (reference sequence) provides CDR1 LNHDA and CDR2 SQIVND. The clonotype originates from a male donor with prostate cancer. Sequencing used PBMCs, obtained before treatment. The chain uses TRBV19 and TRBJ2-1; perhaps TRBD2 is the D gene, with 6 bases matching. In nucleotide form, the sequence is TGTGCCAGTAGCCGACTAGACTACAATGAGCAGTTCTTC. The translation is CASSRLDYNEQFF.